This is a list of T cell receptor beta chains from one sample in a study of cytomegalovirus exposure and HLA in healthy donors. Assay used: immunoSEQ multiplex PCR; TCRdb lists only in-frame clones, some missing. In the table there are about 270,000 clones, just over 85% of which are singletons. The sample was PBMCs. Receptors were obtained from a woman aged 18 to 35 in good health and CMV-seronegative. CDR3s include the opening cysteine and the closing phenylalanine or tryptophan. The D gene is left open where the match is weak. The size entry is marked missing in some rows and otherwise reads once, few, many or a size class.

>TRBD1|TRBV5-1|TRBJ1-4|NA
TGCGCCAGCAGCTTGGCCCAGGGGGAGGAAAAACTGTTTTTT
CASSLAQGEEKLFF
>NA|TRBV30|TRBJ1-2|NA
TGTGCCTGGAGTGTCCTGGGGCCTTCCCCCCTCTATGGCTACACCTTC
CAWSVLGPSPLYGYTF
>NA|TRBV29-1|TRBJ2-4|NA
TGCAGCGTTGAAGTACTAAGGATCCGAGGGAACATTCAGTACTTC
CSVEVLRIRGNIQYF
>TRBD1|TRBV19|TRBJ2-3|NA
TGTGCCAGTAGTACCGGACAGGGTCTAGATACGCAGTATTTT
CASSTGQGLDTQYF
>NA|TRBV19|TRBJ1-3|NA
TGTGCCAGTAGTATCTTTGGGGAGGGTCCTGGAAACACCATATATTTT
CASSIFGEGPGNTIYF
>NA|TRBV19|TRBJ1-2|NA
TGTGCCAGTACCATGAGTATACCGGATGGCTACACCTTC
CASTMSIPDGYTF
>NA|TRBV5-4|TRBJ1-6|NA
TGTGCCAGCAGCTTTGAGTCGGGGTACTCACCCCTCCACTTT
CASSFESGYSPLHF
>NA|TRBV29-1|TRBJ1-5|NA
TGCAGCGCCCAACGGGAGAATCAGCCCCAGCATTTT
CSAQRENQPQHF
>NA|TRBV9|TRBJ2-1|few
TGTGCCAGCAGCTTCATTAGCTCCTACAATGAGCAGTTCTTC
CASSFISSYNEQFF
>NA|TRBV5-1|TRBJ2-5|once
TGCGCCAGCAGCTTGGCCGCGAGGGTGTGGGAGACCCAGTACTTC
CASSLAARVWETQYF
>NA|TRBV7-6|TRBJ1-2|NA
TGTGCCAGCAGCTTAGAGCCGGAGAACTATGGCTACACCTTC
CASSLEPENYGYTF
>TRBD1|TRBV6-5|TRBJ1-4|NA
TGTGCCAGCAGTTACGGGGGACAGGCCGGCGAAAAACTGTTTTTT
CASSYGGQAGEKLFF
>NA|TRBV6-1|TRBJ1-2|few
TGTGCCACCAAGGGGAACACGGCAAGTTATGGCTACACCTTC
CATKGNTASYGYTF
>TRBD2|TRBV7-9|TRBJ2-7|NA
TGTGCCAGCAGCTTAGGGGCGGGGGACTCGCGCTACGAGCAGTACTTC
CASSLGAGDSRYEQYF
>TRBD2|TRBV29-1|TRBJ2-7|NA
TGCAGCGTTGAAGGACTAGCGGGAATAGCCTACGAGCAGTACTTC
CSVEGLAGIAYEQYF
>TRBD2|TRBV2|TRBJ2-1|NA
TGTGCCAGCAGTCCGGGACTCCCGGCGGGAGAGGAGCAGTTCTTC
CASSPGLPAGEEQFF
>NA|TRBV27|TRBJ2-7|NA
TGTGCCAGCAGGGGAGGGACAGGCGAGCAGTACTTC
CASRGGTGEQYF
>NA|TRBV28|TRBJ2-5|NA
TGTGCCAGCAGTTTGTTCAGGGTTCCGAGAGAGACCCAGTACTTC
CASSLFRVPRETQYF
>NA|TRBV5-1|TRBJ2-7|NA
TGCGCCAGCAGCTTGGGACAGTTAAATCTTCCCGAGCAGTACTTC
CASSLGQLNLPEQYF
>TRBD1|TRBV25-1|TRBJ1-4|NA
TGTGCCAGCAGTCTTCCTCCGGGACAGGGGGCTGAAAAACTGTTTTTT
CASSLPPGQGAEKLFF
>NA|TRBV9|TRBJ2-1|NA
TGTGCCAGCAGCGTAGGTACTTCTGGGCAGTTCTTC
CASSVGTSGQFF
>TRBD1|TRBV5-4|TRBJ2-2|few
TGTGCCAGCAGCGCTGGGACAGCCGGGGAGCTGTTTTTT
CASSAGTAGELFF
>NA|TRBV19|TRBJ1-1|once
TGTGCCAGTAGCCAGACAGGTTCCACTGAAGCTTTCTTT
CASSQTGSTEAFF
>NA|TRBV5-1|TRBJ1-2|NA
TGCGCCAGCAGCTTGGCCCAGTATGGCACCTATGGCTACACCTTC
CASSLAQYGTYGYTF
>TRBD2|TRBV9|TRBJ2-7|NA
TGTGCCAGCAGCGTCACCCCGGGGGGGCTTCCCTACGAGCAGTACTTC
CASSVTPGGLPYEQYF
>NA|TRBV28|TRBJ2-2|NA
TGTGCCAGCAGTTTATACAGACAGAAGACCGGGGAGCTGTTTTTT
CASSLYRQKTGELFF
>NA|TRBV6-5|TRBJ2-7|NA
TGTGCCAGCAGTCCACAGGGAGGGTCCTACGAGCAGTACTTC
CASSPQGGSYEQYF
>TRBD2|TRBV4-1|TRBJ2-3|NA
TGCGCCAGCAGCCAAGTTGGCCTAGCGGGGGGCCTCACCCACACAGATACGCAGTATTTT
CASSQVGLAGGLTHTDTQYF
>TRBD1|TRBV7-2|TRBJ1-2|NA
TGTGCCAGCAGCCCGCCGGGACAGAGCTATGGCTACACCTTC
CASSPPGQSYGYTF
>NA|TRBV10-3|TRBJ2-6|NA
TGTGCCATCAGTGAGTCGTTGTTCGCTGGGGCCAACGTCCTGACTTTC
CAISESLFAGANVLTF
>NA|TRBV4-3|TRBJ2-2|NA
TGCGCCAGCAGCCAAGACAGGACTAAAAACACCGGGGAGCTGTTTTTT
CASSQDRTKNTGELFF
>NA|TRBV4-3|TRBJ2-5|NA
TGCGCCAGCAGCCAAGGAGTACAAGAGACCCAGTACTTC
CASSQGVQETQYF
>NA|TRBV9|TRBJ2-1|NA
TGTGCCAGCAGTGGACTTTGGAATGAGCAGTTCTTC
CASSGLWNEQFF
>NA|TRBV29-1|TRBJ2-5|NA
TGCAGCTTTAGCCCACAGGGACAAGAGACCCAGTACTTC
CSFSPQGQETQYF
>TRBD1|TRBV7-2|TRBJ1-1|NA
TGTGCCAGCAGCCGCACAGGGGGCTTCCCTGAAGCTTTCTTT
CASSRTGGFPEAFF
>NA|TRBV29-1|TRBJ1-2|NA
TGCAGCGTTGATCTGGGGGGATACTATGGCTACACCTTC
CSVDLGGYYGYTF
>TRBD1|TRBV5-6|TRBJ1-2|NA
TGTGCCAGCAGCTTGGAAGGTCGAGGGGGCGCATTTGGCTACACCTTC
CASSLEGRGGAFGYTF
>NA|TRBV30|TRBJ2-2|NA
TGTGCCTGGAGTCGGTACACCGGGGAGCTGTTTTTT
CAWSRYTGELFF
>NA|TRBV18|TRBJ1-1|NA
TGTGCCAGCTCACCTACGGGGGAGGCCAATGAAGCTTTCTTT
CASSPTGEANEAFF
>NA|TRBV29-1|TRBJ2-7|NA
TGCAGCGTTGAAGAGGTGGGGGCTGACGAGCAGTACTTC
CSVEEVGADEQYF
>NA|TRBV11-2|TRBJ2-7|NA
TGTGCCAGCAGCTCTATCATTTACGAGCAGTACTTC
CASSSIIYEQYF
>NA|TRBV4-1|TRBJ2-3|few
TGCGCCAGCAGCGAAAACAGGGTTGAGGGCACAGATACGCAGTATTTT
CASSENRVEGTDTQYF
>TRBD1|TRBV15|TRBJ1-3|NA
TGTGCCACCAGCAGAGATCAATGGCAGGGGGACGGAAACACCATATATTTT
CATSRDQWQGDGNTIYF
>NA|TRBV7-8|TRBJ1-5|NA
TGTGCCAGCAGCTTATCTAACAATCAGCCCCAGCATTTT
CASSLSNNQPQHF
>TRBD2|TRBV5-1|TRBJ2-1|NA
TGCGCCAGCAGCTCCCGACTAGCGGGTGGAGCTCAGAATGAGCAGTTCTTC
CASSSRLAGGAQNEQFF
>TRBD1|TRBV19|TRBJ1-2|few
TGTGCCAGTAGTATTGGGACAGGGAACGACTATGGCTACACCTTC
CASSIGTGNDYGYTF
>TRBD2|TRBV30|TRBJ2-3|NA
TGTGCCTGGAGTGTGGGGGTTCTAGCGGGAGAGAGAGCTAGCACAGATACGCAGTATTTT
CAWSVGVLAGERASTDTQYF
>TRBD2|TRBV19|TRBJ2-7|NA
TGTGCCAGTAGTACCGAGGGACTAGCGGGAGGCCCATCCTACGAGCAGTACTTC
CASSTEGLAGGPSYEQYF
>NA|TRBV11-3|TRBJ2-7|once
TGTGCCAGCAGCTTAGAAGCATTCTCCTACGAGCAGTACTTC
CASSLEAFSYEQYF
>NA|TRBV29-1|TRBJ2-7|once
TGCAGCGTTGAAGTGGGCAGGGGCCCCTACGAGCAGTACTTC
CSVEVGRGPYEQYF
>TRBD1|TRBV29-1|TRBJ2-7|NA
TGCAGCGGGGGGACAGGGAACGAGCAGTACTTC
CSGGTGNEQYF
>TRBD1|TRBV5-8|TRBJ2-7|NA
TGTGCCAGCTGGTACAGGGGGCCTAGCGGATATACCTACGAGCAGTACTTC
CASWYRGPSGYTYEQYF
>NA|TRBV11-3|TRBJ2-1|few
TGTGCCAGCAGCTCGAGGGCGGTTGGCGCCGATGAGCAGTTCTTC
CASSSRAVGADEQFF